A single sample gave rise to the 30 T cell receptor beta chains below, sequenced in a study of graft-versus-host responses after intestinal transplantation. Their cognate antigens are unknown. Data came from immunoSEQ multiplex PCR; TCRdb stores just in-frame clones and leaves some out. This sample has about 94,000 clones; about 91% occur once, and the top ten carry nearly 0.5%. Sample: unstimulated CD8+ T cells sorted from spleen or lymph node cells, taken before intestinal transplant. The receptor source for this set is a human donor who received an intestinal transplant.

This rearrangement joins TRBV7-9 to TRBJ1-2; 7 bases are a match to TRBD1. Germline-derived CDR1 and CDR2 are SEHNR and FQNEAQ (reference sequence). The CDR3 spans 15 residues. J gave up 8 bases and V 5 bases, and 14 bases lay outside the gene matches. The CDR3 reads CASSVTEGQPLGYTF. Here the CDR3 DNA reads TGTGCCAGCAGCGTGACGGAGGGACAGCCTTTGGGCTACACCTTC. The full variable domain, its missing parts supplied by reference TRBV7-9 and TRBJ1-2, is DTGVSQNPRHKITKRGQNVTFRCDPISEHNRLYWYRQTLGQGPEFLTYFQNEAQLEKSRLLSDRFSAERPKGSFSTLEIQRTEQGDSAMYLCASSVTEGQPLGYTFGSGTRLTVV.

The chain carries TRBV4-1 and TRBJ1-1; TRBD1 matches 7 bases. Germline-derived CDR1 and CDR2 are MGHRA and YSYEKL. Losses at the gene ends were 3 bases for V and 5 bases for J; bases not matched to a gene: 9. This CDR3 spans 15 amino acids. Here the CDR3 DNA reads TGCGCCAGCAGCCATGACGACAGGGAAGGAACTGAAGCTTTCTTT. Residues: CASSHDDREGTEAFF.

This clone appeared once. The chain has TRBV7-9 and TRBJ2-7; D is unclear. The CDR3 totals 12 residues. The germline CDR1 and CDR2 sequences are SEHNR and FQNEAQ (reference sequence). Trimming shortened V by 3 bases and J by 2 bases, and 5 bases separated the two germline ends. CDR3 region: CASSFPAYEQYF. The CDR3 nucleotides are TGTGCCAGCAGCTTCCCTGCCTACGAGCAGTACTTC.

The chain recombines TRBV5-4 with TRBJ2-1; D not certain. This CDR3 spans 17 amino acids. Deletions cut 1 base from V and 0 bases from J, with 14 bases between. Germline-derived CDR1 and CDR2 are SGHNT and YYREEE (reference sequence). CDR3 nucleotides: TGTGCCAGCAGCTTGCTGTCCAGCGCCACCTCCTACAATGAGCAGTTCTTC. Amino acid sequence: CASSLLSSATSYNEQFF.

This chain joins TRBV27 and TRBJ2-1; TRBD2 is a possible D gene (5 bases). Looked up from germline, CDR1 is MNHEY and CDR2 is SMNVEV (reference sequence). The CDR3 covers 15 residues. Trimming took 2 bases from V and 2 from J, leaving 10 bases between them. CDR3 protein: CASSLEPGTYNEQFF. The CDR3 DNA follows: TGTGCCAGCAGTTTAGAGCCGGGGACCTACAATGAGCAGTTCTTC.

This sequence joins TRBV19 and TRBJ1-1; TRBD1 aligns across 7 bases. This CDR3 comprises 14 residues. With 4 bases clipped from V and 2 bases from J, the junction kept 4 bases outside the gene matches. Germline CDR1 and CDR2: LNHDA and SQIVND (reference sequence). The CDR3 coding sequence is TGTGCCAGTAGTACCCGGGACAGAAACACTGAAGCTTTCTTT. Translated: CASSTRDRNTEAFF. Combining the CDR3 with reference TRBV19 and TRBJ1-1 gives the whole variable domain DGGITQSPKYLFRKEGQNVTLSCEQNLNHDAMYWYRQDPGQGLRLIYYSQIVNDFQKGDIAEGYSVSREKKESFPLTVTSAQKNPTAFYLCASSTRDRNTEAFFGQGTRLTVV.

This rearrangement joins TRBV9 to TRBJ1-1; 7 nucleotides line up with TRBD1. Trimming took 0 bases from V and 1 from J; bases not matched to a gene: 0. The germline V gene encodes CDR1 SGDLS and CDR2 YYNGEE. The CDR3 spans 14 residues. CDR3 nucleotide sequence: TGTGCCAGCAGCGTAGGGACAGGGAACACTGAAGCTTTCTTT. This encodes CASSVGTGNTEAFF. The whole variable domain, filled in from reference TRBV9 and TRBJ1-1, reads DSGVTQTPKHLITATGQRVTLRCSPRSGDLSVYWYQQSLDQGLQFLIQYYNGEERAKGNILERFSAQQFPDLHSELNLSSLELGDSALYFCASSVGTGNTEAFFGQGTRLTVV.

CDR3 loop: CASSPIHGTGYEQYF. CDR3 bases: TGTGCCAGCAGTCCGATCCACGGGACAGGGTACGAGCAGTACTTC. The J gene is TRBJ2-7, the V gene TRBV6-5, with TRBD1 identical over 9 bases. Germline lookup yields CDR1 MNHEY and CDR2 SVGAGI. The J segment lost 4 bases and the V segment lost 5 bases, leaving 9 bases of the junction unmatched. This CDR3 spans 15 amino acids.

This chain connects TRBV29-1 to TRBJ1-2, with TRBD1 identical over 7 bases. With V trimmed by 7 bases and J by 2 bases, 7 bases remained unmatched. The CDR3 runs to 13 residues. CDR1 is SQVTM, CDR2 ANQGSEA, per germline. CDR3 bases: TGCAGCGGGACTACAGGGGCCAACTATGGCTACACCTTC. Translated: CSGTTGANYGYTF. Based on the CDR3 plus reference TRBV29-1 and TRBJ1-2, the full variable domain is SAVISQKPSRDICQRGTSLTIQCQVDSQVTMMFWYRQQPGQSLTLIATANQGSEATYESGFVIDKFPISRPNLTFSTLTVSNMSPEDSSIYLCSGTTGANYGYTFGSGTRLTVV.

The chain links TRBV30 to TRBJ1-5; no clear D. Per germline, CDR1 GTSNPN and CDR2 SVGIG (reference sequence). V dropped 1 base and J dropped 3 bases, with 7 bases sitting between them. The CDR3 covers 13 residues. The CDR3 DNA is TGTGCCTGGAGTGCGGGGTACAATCAGCCCCAGCATTTT. Its protein product is CAWSAGYNQPQHF.

This clone has only a few counts. The chain is built from TRBV7-8 and TRBJ2-5, with D possibly matching TRBD2 (7 bases). This CDR3 contains 15 residues. In germline, CDR1 is SGHVS, CDR2 FQNEAQ. The ends were cut back, 0 bases at V and 5 bases at J, with 13 bases in the middle. CDR3 bases: TGTGCCAGCAGCTTAGCGGGGGGGGCGGGGGAGACCCAGTACTTC. It is translated as CASSLAGGAGETQYF. Combining the CDR3 with reference TRBV7-8 and TRBJ2-5 gives the whole variable domain GAGVSQSPRYKVAKRGQDVALRCDPISGHVSLFWYQQALGQGPEFLTYFQNEAQLDKSGLPSDRFFAERPEGSVSTLKIQRTQQEDSAVYLCASSLAGGAGETQYFGPGTRLLVL.

This clone was found a few times. The chain employs TRBV14 and TRBJ2-5; 10 bases match TRBD1. CDR1 is SGHDN, CDR2 FVKESK, per germline. This CDR3 contains 15 residues. The ends lost 5 bases at V and 5 bases at J; junction bases unmatched: 8. The CDR3 region is CASSARDRGLETQYF. DNA of the CDR3: TGTGCCAGCAGCGCACGGGACAGGGGATTGGAGACCCAGTACTTC.

The gene calls are TRBV4-3 and TRBJ2-2; a weak D match, TRBD2 (5 bases). The germline CDR1 and CDR2 sequences are LGHNA and YSLEER. The CDR3 totals 15 residues. Trimming shortened V by 0 bases and J by 5 bases, and 10 bases separated the two germline ends. CDR3 residues: CASSQEYGETGELFF. CDR3 nucleotide sequence: TGCGCCAGCAGCCAAGAATATGGGGAGACCGGGGAGCTGTTTTTT.

The chain is built from TRBV7-8 and TRBJ2-7; the D gene is possibly TRBD1 (5 bases). The V gene's germline CDR1 is SGHVS and CDR2 FQNEAQ. The CDR3 has 15 amino acids. Trimming took 0 bases from V and 3 from J, leaving 12 bases between them. The CDR3 here is CASSLARQGDYEQYF. The CDR3 coding sequence is TGTGCCAGCAGCTTAGCGCGGCAGGGTGACTACGAGCAGTACTTC.

This chain links TRBV7-9 with TRBJ1-1, with D uncertain. Germline CDR1 is SEHNR and CDR2 is FQNEAQ (reference sequence). V lost 2 bases to trimming and J lost 5 bases, with 21 bases between them. The CDR3 extends over 17 amino acids. CDR3 protein: CASSLSGSSIPGTEAFF. In DNA, the CDR3 is TGTGCCAGCAGCTTATCGGGCAGCTCCATACCGGGGACTGAAGCTTTCTTT.

The V gene is TRBV15, the J gene TRBJ1-1, with TRBD1 matching 8 bases. Germline trimming cut 3 bases from V and 10 bases from J; bases unmatched to any gene: 1. This CDR3 is 11 amino acids long. Germline loops: CDR1 LNHNV, CDR2 YYDKDF (reference sequence). The CDR3 bases are TGTGCCACCAGCAGGGACAGGGTAGCTTTCTTT. It specifies CATSRDRVAFF. The whole variable domain, remainder taken from reference TRBV15 and TRBJ1-1, is DAMVIQNPRYQVTQFGKPVTLSCSQTLNHNVMYWYQQKSSQAPKLLFHYYDKDFNNEADTPDNFQSRRPNTSFCFLDIRSPGLGDTAMYLCATSRDRVAFFGQGTRLTVV.

The J gene is TRBJ2-7, the V gene TRBV9; 9 bases match TRBD2. The CDR3 spans 15 residues. V lost 4 bases to trimming and J lost 2 bases; unmatched junction nucleotides: 7. Germline CDR1 reads SGDLS; CDR2 reads YYNGEE. CDR3 loop: CASSPLASGTYEQYF. CDR3 nucleotide sequence: TGTGCCAGCAGCCCCTTGGCTAGCGGGACCTACGAGCAGTACTTC.

This clone was detected only a few times. V is TRBV4-3 and J is TRBJ1-1; D uncertain. CDR3 size: 13 residues. The germline V gene has CDR1 LGHNA and CDR2 YSLEER. V dropped 5 bases and J dropped 1 base, with 8 bases sitting between them. The CDR3 spells CASSTGGNTEAFF. The DNA of the CDR3 is TGCGCCAGCAGCACCGGAGGGAACACTGAAGCTTTCTTT.

This rearrangement joins TRBV5-1 to TRBJ2-2; maybe TRBD1 (5 bases). Per germline, CDR1 SGHRS and CDR2 YFSETQ. CDR3 size: 14 residues. With 7 bases removed from V and 1 base from J, the gap between germline ends came to 11 bases. As DNA, the CDR3 is TGCGCCAGCGCAACCGACAGGAACACCGGGGAGCTGTTTTTT. Its translation is CASATDRNTGELFF.

V and J are TRBV30 and TRBJ2-3; 7 nucleotides align to TRBD1. CDR3 length equals 16 residues. V trimming: 3 bases; J trimming: 4 bases; junction bases outside the gene matches: 13. Germline values: CDR1 GTSNPN, CDR2 SVGIG (reference sequence). CDR3 in amino acids: CAWSGIDRVRADTQYF. Written as DNA, the CDR3 is TGTGCCTGGAGCGGAATTGACAGGGTTAGGGCAGATACGCAGTATTTT.

The chain joins TRBV27 to TRBJ1-2; 10 nucleotides align to TRBD1. The V segment lost 5 bases and the J segment 6 bases; nucleotides outside the gene matches: 3. CDR1 and CDR2 from the germline V gene are MNHEY and SMNVEV (reference sequence). CDR3 size: 13 residues. CDR3 sequence reads: CASSETGGDGYTF. CDR3 in DNA: TGTGCCAGCAGTGAGACAGGGGGCGATGGCTACACCTTC.

The chain employs TRBV27 and TRBJ1-1; D call uncertain. The CDR3 sequence is 15 residues long. Germline V gene lookup returns CDR1 MNHEY and CDR2 SMNVEV (reference sequence). V lost 5 bases and J lost 1, with 14 bases in between. This CDR3 reads CASSINGRGNTEAFF. The CDR3 DNA is TGTGCCAGCAGTATAAACGGACGGGGGAACACTGAAGCTTTCTTT.

This rearrangement joins TRBV5-4 to TRBJ1-2, with a tentative D call TRBD1 (6 bases). Germline CDR1 is SGHNT and CDR2 is YYREEE (reference sequence). V gave up 2 bases and J gave up 4 bases, with 12 bases separating them. This CDR3 spans 14 amino acids. CDR3 nucleotides: TGTGCCAGCAGCTTTGTTGGACAGAGCTATGGCTACACCTTC. It encodes CASSFVGQSYGYTF.

This chain uses TRBV27 with TRBJ2-7; D perhaps matches TRBD1 (6 bases). CDR3 length equals 15 residues. V lost 0 bases and J lost 2, with 11 bases in between. Germline values: CDR1 MNHEY, CDR2 SMNVEV (reference sequence). This chain's CDR3 is CASSLSQGKAYEQYF. The CDR3 DNA reads TGTGCCAGCAGTTTATCCCAGGGGAAGGCCTACGAGCAGTACTTC.

The chain recombines TRBV4-1 with TRBJ2-7, with TRBD1 matching over 8 bases. The CDR3 has 14 amino acids. The trim removed 3 bases at V and 5 bases at J, leaving 6 bases unmatched. CDR1 is MGHRA, CDR2 YSYEKL, per germline. CDR3 residues: CASSQYYRGDEQYF. CDR3 bases: TGCGCCAGCAGCCAGTATTACAGGGGGGACGAGCAGTACTTC.

The rearrangement uses TRBV27 and TRBJ2-7; no clear D gene. The CDR3 is made up of 13 amino acids. Germline lookup yields CDR1 MNHEY and CDR2 SMNVEV (reference sequence). V was cut by 2 bases and J by 2 bases, with 7 bases left in between. The CDR3 DNA sequence: TGTGCCAGCAGTTTAGGAGCGACCTACGAGCAGTACTTC. Translated, it gives CASSLGATYEQYF.

J is TRBJ2-7 and V is TRBV6-1; 7 bases fit TRBD1. The trim removed 7 bases at V and 1 base at J, leaving 10 bases unmatched. Per the germline V gene, CDR1 is MNHNS and CDR2 is SASEGT. The CDR3 has 15 amino acids. The CDR3 region is CASTRYRGLSYEQYF. The DNA of the CDR3 is TGTGCCAGCACCAGATACAGGGGCCTATCCTACGAGCAGTACTTC.

This clone occurred once. The V call is TRBV27, the J call TRBJ1-1; D unclear. The CDR3 loop spans 14 amino acids. Trimming removed 4 bases at V and 4 bases at J, with 13 bases between. CDR1 MNHEY and CDR2 SMNVEV come from the germline V gene (reference sequence). The CDR3: CASSYAGFTTEAFF. The CDR3 DNA reads as TGTGCCAGCAGTTACGCCGGGTTTACCACTGAAGCTTTCTTT.

CDR3: CGSGTGFDEQYF. CDR3 bases: TGTGGAAGCGGGACAGGTTTCGACGAGCAGTACTTC. The chain links TRBV2 to TRBJ2-7, with D perhaps matching TRBD1 (8 bases). This CDR3 has 12 residues. Germline V lookup: CDR1 SNHLY, CDR2 FYNNEI.

This clone was found once. This chain links TRBV6-1 with TRBJ2-3; 7 bases are a match to TRBD2. The CDR3 contains 15 residues. Germline CDR1 MNHNS, CDR2 SASEGT. Trimming at V came to 0 bases and at J to 4 bases, leaving 4 bases not matched to a gene. The chain's CDR3 is CASSEAGGWPDTQYF. In nucleotides, the CDR3 is TGTGCCAGCAGTGAAGCGGGGGGGTGGCCAGATACGCAGTATTTT.